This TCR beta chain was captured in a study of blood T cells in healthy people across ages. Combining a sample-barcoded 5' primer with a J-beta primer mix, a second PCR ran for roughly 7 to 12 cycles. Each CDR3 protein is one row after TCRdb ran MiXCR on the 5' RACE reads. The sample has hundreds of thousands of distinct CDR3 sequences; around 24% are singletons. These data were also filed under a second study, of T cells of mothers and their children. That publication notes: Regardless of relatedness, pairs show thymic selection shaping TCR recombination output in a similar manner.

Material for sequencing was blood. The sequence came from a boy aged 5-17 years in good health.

CDR3 region: CAISESGGRNTGELFF. In DNA form, the CDR3 reads TGTGCCATCAGTGAGTCGGGGGGGCGGAACACCGGGGAGCTGTTTTTT. The chain couples TRBV10-3 to TRBJ2-2, with D possibly being TRBD2 (7 bases). The CDR3 totals 16 residues. V lost 0 bases and J 1 base, leaving 9 bases between the germline ends. Germline CDR1 is ENHRY and CDR2 is SYGVKD.